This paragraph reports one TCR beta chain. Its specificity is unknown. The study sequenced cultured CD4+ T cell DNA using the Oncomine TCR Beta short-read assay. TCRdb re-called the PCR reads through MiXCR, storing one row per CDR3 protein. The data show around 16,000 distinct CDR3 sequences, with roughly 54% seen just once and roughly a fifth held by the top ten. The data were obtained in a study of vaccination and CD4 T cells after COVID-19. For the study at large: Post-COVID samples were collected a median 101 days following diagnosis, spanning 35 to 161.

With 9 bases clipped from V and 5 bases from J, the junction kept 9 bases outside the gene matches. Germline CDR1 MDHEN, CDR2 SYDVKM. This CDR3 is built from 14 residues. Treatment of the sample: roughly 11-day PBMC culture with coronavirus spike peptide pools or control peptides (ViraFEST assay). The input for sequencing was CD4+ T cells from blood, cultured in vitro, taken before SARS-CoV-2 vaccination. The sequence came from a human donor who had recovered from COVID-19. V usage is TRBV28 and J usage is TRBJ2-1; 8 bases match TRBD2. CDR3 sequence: CASSRLAIDNEQFF. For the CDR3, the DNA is TGTGCCAGTTCAAGACTAGCGATTGACAATGAGCAGTTCTTC.